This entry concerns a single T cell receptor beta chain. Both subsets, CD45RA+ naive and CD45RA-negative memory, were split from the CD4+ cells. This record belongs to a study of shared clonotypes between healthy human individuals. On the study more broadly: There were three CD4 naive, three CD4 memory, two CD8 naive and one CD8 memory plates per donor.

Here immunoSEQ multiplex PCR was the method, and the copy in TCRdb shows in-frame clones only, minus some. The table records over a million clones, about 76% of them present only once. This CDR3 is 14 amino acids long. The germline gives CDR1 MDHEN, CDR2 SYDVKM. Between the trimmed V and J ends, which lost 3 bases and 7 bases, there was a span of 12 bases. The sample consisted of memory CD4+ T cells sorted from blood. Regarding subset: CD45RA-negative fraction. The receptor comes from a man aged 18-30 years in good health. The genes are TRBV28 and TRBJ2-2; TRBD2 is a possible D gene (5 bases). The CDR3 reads CASSLVRRGGELFF. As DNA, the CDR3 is TGTGCCAGCAGTTTGGTGCGCCGGGGCGGGGAGCTGTTTTTT.